This T cell receptor beta chain was recorded in a study of blood T cell repertoires in COVID-19. The trim removed 4 bases at V and 2 bases at J, leaving 8 bases unmatched. This CDR3 comprises 15 residues. Germline assignment: CDR1 SGDLS and CDR2 YYNGEE. Authors' processing steps: Estimation of nucleated cell counts relied on the amplification of reference gene primers. Only in-frame clones appear in the TCRdb table, and some are missing; sequencing was by immunoSEQ multiplex PCR. The V and J calls and the clone size are those of that table, but D and trimming were determined from the DNA. Of approximately 130,000 clones listed, 70% to 90% are singletons.

The clonotype comes from a woman aged 45-59 years who had recovered from COVID-19. V usage is TRBV9 and J usage is TRBJ2-5; 7 bases are a match to TRBD1. Input material: peripheral blood. The CDR3 nucleotides read TGTGCCAGCAGCCCTACAGGGGATAGGCAAGAGACCCAGTACTTC. Its protein is CASSPTGDRQETQYF.